A selection of T cell receptor beta chains follows, all from one sample in a study of naive and memory T cell subsets. Via MiXCR, TCRdb re-called the UMI-ligation and nested PCR reads, giving one row per CDR3 protein. The data show 140,000 to 150,000 distinct CDR3 sequences, approximately 15% seen once. The sample was naive CD4+ T cells from blood. The source of these receptors is a human donor in good health. Both conserved end residues are part of each CDR3. The D gene is left open where the match is weak. Some rows have no size entry. The others give once, few or many, or a class for an expanded clone.

D gene,V gene,clone size,J gene,CDR3 DNA,CDR3 protein
NA,TRBV2,NA,TRBJ1-2,TGTGCCAGCAGTTCTAGCCGGCTGAACTATGGCTACACCTTC,CASSSSRLNYGYTF
NA,TRBV18,once,TRBJ2-3,TGTGCCAGCTCACCAACAGGACAGACAGATACGCAGTATTTT,CASSPTGQTDTQYF
NA,TRBV9,NA,TRBJ1-1,TGTGCCAGCAGCGTAGACAGTTCCTTGAACACTGAAGCTTTCTTT,CASSVDSSLNTEAFF
NA,TRBV5-4,NA,TRBJ2-3,TGTGCCAGCAGTCCTCCCCAGACGAGAACAGATACGCAGTATTTT,CASSPPQTRTDTQYF
TRBD1,TRBV27,once,TRBJ2-7,TGTGCCAGCAACGCGGGACAGGGTAGACCCAAGAGGTCCTACGAGCAGTACTTC,CASNAGQGRPKRSYEQYF
TRBD2,TRBV29-1,NA,TRBJ2-5,TGCAGCGTTGATCCGCAGGGAGGGGAGACCCAGTACTTC,CSVDPQGGETQYF
TRBD2,TRBV6-2/TRBV6-3,few,TRBJ2-7,TGTGCCAGCAGCTTAGAAGGACTAGTTTTCTACGAGCAGTACTTC,CASSLEGLVFYEQYF
NA,TRBV18,NA,TRBJ1-3,TGTGCCAGCTCCCCCCTGGACAGCCGAATGAACTCTGGAAACACCATATATTTT,CASSPLDSRMNSGNTIYF
TRBD2,TRBV12-3/TRBV12-4,many,TRBJ2-1,TGTGCCAGTATAGCGTCTAGCGGATCCAATGAGCAGTTCTTC,CASIASSGSNEQFF
NA,TRBV3-1,few,TRBJ2-3,TGTGCCAGCAGCCATGGCCAGCGCACAGATACGCAGTATTTT,CASSHGQRTDTQYF
NA,TRBV19,many,TRBJ2-7,TGTGCCAGTAGTACCCAGGGGAACGAGCAGTACTTC,CASSTQGNEQYF
TRBD1,TRBV20-1,many,TRBJ2-3,TGCAGTGCTGGAAAGGGACAGATAGGCCCGGATACGCAGTATTTT,CSAGKGQIGPDTQYF
NA,TRBV12-3/TRBV12-4,few,TRBJ2-1,TGTGCCAGCTCCATCGAAAATGAGCAGTTCTTC,CASSIENEQFF
NA,TRBV4-1,NA,TRBJ2-3,TGCGCCAGCAGCCAAGGATTAGCCCGCGGCACAGATACGCAGTATTTT,CASSQGLARGTDTQYF
NA,TRBV19,few,TRBJ1-4,TGTGCCAGTGTCGACCAGCTAACTAATGAAAAACTGTTTTTT,CASVDQLTNEKLFF
NA,TRBV30,NA,TRBJ1-1,TGTGCCTGCAGGGACTATGGCACTGAAGCTTTCTTT,CACRDYGTEAFF
NA,TRBV20-1,NA,TRBJ1-2,TGCAGTGCTCCTCCTCCAAGAGACTATGGCTACACCTTC,CSAPPPRDYGYTF